This is a list of T cell receptor beta chains from one sample in a study of T cell changes during pregnancy in multiple sclerosis. Data came from immunoSEQ multiplex PCR; TCRdb stores just in-frame clones and leaves some out. The table shows 40,000 to 55,000 clones, with more than 85% occurring only once. The material was CD8+ T cells from peripheral blood mononuclear cells, obtained after pregnancy. All receptors come from a female donor with multiple sclerosis, enrolled in a pregnancy study. The CDR3 runs from the conserved cysteine through the conserved F or W. The order of the fields is V gene, CDR3 protein.

V: TRBV27; CDR3: CASTPQYSGANVLTF
V: TRBV7-9; CDR3: CASGRGGGNEQYF
V: TRBV19; CDR3: CASSIFGGIAGVFEQFF
V: TRBV12-5; CDR3: CASGFFLSGTERGSSYEQYF
V: TRBV13; CDR3: CASSLGRETQYF
V: TRBV19; CDR3: CASSAQGLNQPQHF
V: TRBV7-9; CDR3: CASTQMGGPGQFF
V: TRBV5-8; CDR3: CASSLGQGFRSGQYF
V: TRBV13; CDR3: CASSSRDSGSLYNEQFF
V: TRBV11-2; CDR3: CASSLGGRMYEQYF
V: TRBV6-5; CDR3: CASSYATGGPEAFF
V: TRBV30; CDR3: CAWSVRQQPQHF
V: TRBV12-5; CDR3: CASGFIIRTSPQETQYF
V: TRBV19; CDR3: CASSLQGLGTEAFF
V: TRBV27; CDR3: CASGASSSGNTIYF
V: TRBV6-1; CDR3: CASSEPGNSYEQYF
V: TRBV6-4; CDR3: CASSEGLAGYNEQFF
V: TRBV27; CDR3: CASSLYPGGVYGYTF
V: TRBV9; CDR3: CASSVGGGTPGYTF
V: TRBV5-4; CDR3: CASRSRAYEQYF
V: TRBV30; CDR3: CAWSKGGTGYNEKLFF
V: TRBV7-6; CDR3: CASSLVGAGFYEQYF
V: TRBV5-1; CDR3: CASSPSGTNYGYTF
V: TRBV4-1; CDR3: CASSQGYRGGHNSPLHF
V: TRBV19; CDR3: CASSISGGNNEQFF
V: TRBV5-8; CDR3: CASSLQGTGQPQHF
V: TRBV6-1; CDR3: CASSGPPGTGGHEQYF
V: TRBV7-2; CDR3: CASSPSEGWYGYTF
V: TRBV10-3; CDR3: CAISEPQGGTSETFTDTQYF
V: TRBV2; CDR3: CASKLARAGEQYF
V: TRBV12-5; CDR3: CASEWGGNGETQYF
V: TRBV4-3; CDR3: CASRTGQAVEGYGYTF
V: TRBV7-9; CDR3: CASSSQTGNEQYF
V: TRBV7-6; CDR3: CASSLARAGVYEQYF
V: TRBV7-9; CDR3: CASSADSSGNTIYF
V: TRBV4-3; CDR3: CASSQTPGEHDYEQYF
V: TRBV13; CDR3: CASSRSPTHEQFF
V: TRBV29-1; CDR3: CSARSGKGTEAFF
V: TRBV7-2; CDR3: CASSLRPVSGGSSYNEQFF
V: TRBV5-8; CDR3: CASSPPSSRETQYF
V: TRBV27; CDR3: CASSPNPQGAWNSPLHF
V: TRBV4-1; CDR3: CASSFSGTGEAYEQYF
V: TRBV29-1; CDR3: CSVVPGQGRATEAFF
V: TRBV29-1; CDR3: CSVEVAGRSYEQYF
V: TRBV4-2; CDR3: CASSLAGGGLDTQYF
V: TRBV4-3; CDR3: CASSQDQSTGYNSPLHF
V: TRBV10-1; CDR3: CASSEQGGYEQYF
V: TRBV9; CDR3: CASSGGTSGDTNWGTDTQYF
V: TRBV5-4; CDR3: CASSWGRTGELDGAFF
V: TRBV4-2; CDR3: CASSQGFSGTFSYEQYF
V: TRBV9; CDR3: CASSVAGTADEQYF
V: TRBV27; CDR3: CASSFDRSYGYTF